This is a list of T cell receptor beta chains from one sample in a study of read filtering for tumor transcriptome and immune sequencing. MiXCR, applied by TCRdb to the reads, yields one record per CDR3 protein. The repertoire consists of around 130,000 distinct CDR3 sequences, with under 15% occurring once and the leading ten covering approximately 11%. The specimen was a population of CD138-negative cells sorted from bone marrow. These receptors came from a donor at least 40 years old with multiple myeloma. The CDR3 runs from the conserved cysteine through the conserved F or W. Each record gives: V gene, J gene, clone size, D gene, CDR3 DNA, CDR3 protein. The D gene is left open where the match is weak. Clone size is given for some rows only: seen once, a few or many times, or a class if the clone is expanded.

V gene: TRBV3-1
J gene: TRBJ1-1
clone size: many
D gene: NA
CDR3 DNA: TGTGCCAGCAGCCAAGACTGGTCACCGACTGAAGCTTTCTTT
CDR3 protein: CASSQDWSPTEAFF

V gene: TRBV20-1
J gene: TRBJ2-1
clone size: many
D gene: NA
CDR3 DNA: TGCAGTGCTAGAGATCGCCCTACCACCGGTGAGCAGTTCTTC
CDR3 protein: CSARDRPTTGEQFF

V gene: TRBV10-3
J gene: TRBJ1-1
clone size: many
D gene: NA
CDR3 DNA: TGTGCCATCAGGATCGACGGGAACACTGAAGCTTTCTTT
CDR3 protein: CAIRIDGNTEAFF

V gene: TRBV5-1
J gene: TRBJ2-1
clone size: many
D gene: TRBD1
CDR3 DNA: TGCGCCAGCAGCTTGGGGACAGGGGCCAATGAGCAGTTCTTC
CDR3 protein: CASSLGTGANEQFF

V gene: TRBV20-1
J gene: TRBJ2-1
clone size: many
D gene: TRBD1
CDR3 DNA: TGCAGTGCTAACAGGGGGCGTAGGATGAGCAATGAGCAGTTCTTC
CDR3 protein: CSANRGRRMSNEQFF

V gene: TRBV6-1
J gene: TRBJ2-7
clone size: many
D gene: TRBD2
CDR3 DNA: TGTGCCAGCAGTCTAGCGGGAGGGGGTTCGGACGAGCAGTACTTC
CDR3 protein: CASSLAGGGSDEQYF

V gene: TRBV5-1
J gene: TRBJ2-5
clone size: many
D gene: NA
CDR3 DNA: TGCGCCAGCCACCCCGGGACGATCCAAGAGACCCAGTACTTC
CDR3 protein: CASHPGTIQETQYF

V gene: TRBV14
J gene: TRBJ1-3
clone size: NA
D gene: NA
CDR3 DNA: TGTGCCAGCAGCCAGCACGGACACCAATCTGGAAACACCATATATTTT
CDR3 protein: CASSQHGHQSGNTIYF

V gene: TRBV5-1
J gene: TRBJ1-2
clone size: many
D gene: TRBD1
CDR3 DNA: TGCGCCAGCAGCCCCTGGACAGGGTTTGGCTACACCTTC
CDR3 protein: CASSPWTGFGYTF

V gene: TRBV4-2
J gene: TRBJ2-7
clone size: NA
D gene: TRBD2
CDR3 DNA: TGTGCCAGCAGCCAATCTAGCGGGAGTGGAGGTCGGTCCTACGAGCAGTACTTC
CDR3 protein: CASSQSSGSGGRSYEQYF

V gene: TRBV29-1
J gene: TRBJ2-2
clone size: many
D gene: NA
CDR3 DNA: TGCAGCGCCCGCCAGAACACCGGGGAGCTGTTTTTT
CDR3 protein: CSARQNTGELFF

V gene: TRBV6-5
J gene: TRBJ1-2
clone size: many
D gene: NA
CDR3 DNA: TGTGCCAGCAGTTACTCGACAGACCCCGACTATGGCTACACCTTC
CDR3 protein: CASSYSTDPDYGYTF

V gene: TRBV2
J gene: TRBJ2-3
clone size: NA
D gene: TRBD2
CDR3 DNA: TGTGCCAGCCTTGGACTAGTGTTTCCAGATACGCAGTATTTT
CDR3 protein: CASLGLVFPDTQYF

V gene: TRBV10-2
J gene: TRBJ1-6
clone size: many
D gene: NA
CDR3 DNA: TGCGCCAGCCAGCCGGGACGGGTGAATTCACCCCTCCACTTT
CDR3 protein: CASQPGRVNSPLHF

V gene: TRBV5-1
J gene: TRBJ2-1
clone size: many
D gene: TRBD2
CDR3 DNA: TGCGCCAGCAGCACGGGGGGTTTGGATGAGCAGTTCTTC
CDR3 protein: CASSTGGLDEQFF

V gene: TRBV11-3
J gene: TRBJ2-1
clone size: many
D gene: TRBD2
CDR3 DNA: TGTGCCAGCAGCTTAAGCGGGAGGTTCAATGAGCAGTTCTTC
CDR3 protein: CASSLSGRFNEQFF

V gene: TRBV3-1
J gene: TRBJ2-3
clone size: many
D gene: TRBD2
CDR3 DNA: TGTGCCAGCAGCCCCAATATCGGGAGGGAAGATACGCAGTATTTT
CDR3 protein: CASSPNIGREDTQYF

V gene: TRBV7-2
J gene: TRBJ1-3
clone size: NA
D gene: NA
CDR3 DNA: TGTGCCAGCAGCGCCCCGGATGGGGCCTCTGGAAACACCATATATTTT
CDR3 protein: CASSAPDGASGNTIYF

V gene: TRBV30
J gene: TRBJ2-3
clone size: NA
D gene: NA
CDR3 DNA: TGTGCCTGGGGGACAAGCACAGATACGCAGTATTTT
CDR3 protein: CAWGTSTDTQYF

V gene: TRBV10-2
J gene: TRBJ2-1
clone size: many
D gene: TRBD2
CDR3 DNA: TGCGCCAGCAGGCAACCGGGACTAGCGTTCAATGAGCAGTTCTTC
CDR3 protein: CASRQPGLAFNEQFF

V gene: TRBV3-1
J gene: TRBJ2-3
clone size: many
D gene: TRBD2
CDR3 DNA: TGTGCCAGCAGCTCCGGGACTAGCGATAGTGGGGGTACGCAGTATTTT
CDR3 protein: CASSSGTSDSGGTQYF

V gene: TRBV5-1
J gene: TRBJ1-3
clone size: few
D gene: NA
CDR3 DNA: TGCGCCAGCAGCTTAACGGACACCTCTGGAAACACCATATATTTT
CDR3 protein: CASSLTDTSGNTIYF